This is a list of T cell receptor beta chains from one sample in a study of blood T cell repertoires in COVID-19. The table came from immunoSEQ multiplex PCR; TCRdb's copy has only in-frame clones and leaves some out. Among roughly 280,000 clones listed, roughly 80% were seen once. The sequenced material came from peripheral blood. All receptors derive from a man between 60 and 75 years old who had recovered from COVID-19. Each CDR3 is given with its conserved first and last residue. The D gene is left open where the match is weak. Size is omitted from some rows. Given values are once, few, many or a class for expanded clones.

>once|TRBD2|TRBV3-1/TRBV3-2|TRBJ2-3
TGTGCCAGCAGCCAATGGTTAGGACTAGCGGGTACAGATACGCAGTATTTT
CASSQWLGLAGTDTQYF
>.|TRBD1|TRBV2|TRBJ1-5
TGTGCCAGCAGTCGACAGGGTACGAATCAGCCCCAGCATTTT
CASSRQGTNQPQHF
>.|TRBD1|TRBV6-5|TRBJ1-6
TGTGCCAGCAGTTACGACAGGGGCCGTAATTCACCCCTCCACTTT
CASSYDRGRNSPLHF
>.|.|TRBV5-6|TRBJ1-4
TGTGCCAGCAGTCCTCAGGGTCCACCCGGAAAACTGTTTTTT
CASSPQGPPGKLFF
>.|TRBD1|TRBV6-5|TRBJ1-6
TGTGCCACAGAAACAGGGGGCCTCAATTCACCCCTCCACTTT
CATETGGLNSPLHF
>.|.|TRBV15|TRBJ2-2
TGTGCCACCAGCACCAGGGGGAGGAGCGGGGAGCTGTTTTTT
CATSTRGRSGELFF
>.|TRBD1|TRBV7-7|TRBJ2-1
TGTGCCAGCAGCTTAGGGGGAACAGGGGCCTATGAGCAGTTCTTC
CASSLGGTGAYEQFF
>.|TRBD1|TRBV27|TRBJ1-5
TGTGCCAGCAGTCCCGGGACAGCCGGCAATCAGCCCCAGCATTTT
CASSPGTAGNQPQHF
>.|.|TRBV27|TRBJ2-1
TGTGCCAGCGGCTGGGAGCACAATGAGCAGTTCTTC
CASGWEHNEQFF
>.|TRBD1|TRBV30|TRBJ1-2
TGTGCCTGGAGTTCGGGACAGGGGGATGGCTACACCTTC
CAWSSGQGDGYTF
>.|.|TRBV19|TRBJ2-7
TGTGCCAGTAGTTACAGGGTAGAGTCCTACGAGCAGTACTTC
CASSYRVESYEQYF
>.|TRBD2|TRBV7-3|TRBJ2-3
TGTGCCAGCAGCCGAAGCGGGGGGGCTTCAGATACGCAGTATTTT
CASSRSGGASDTQYF
>.|TRBD2|TRBV18|TRBJ2-3
TGTGCCAGCTCACCAGGGCTAGCGGGAGCTGGGGATACGCAGTATTTT
CASSPGLAGAGDTQYF
>.|.|TRBV5-1|TRBJ2-7
TGCGCCAGCAGCTTGGCCAGAGCGGCATACGAGCAGTACTTC
CASSLARAAYEQYF
>.|.|TRBV11-2|TRBJ2-1
TGTGCCAGCAGCTTAGTGGTACTTAGTGAGCAGTTCTTC
CASSLVVLSEQFF
>.|TRBD1|TRBV7-9|TRBJ2-7
TGTGCCAGGCCGATGGAAGGGACAGTTCTAAGCCCCTACGAGCAGTACTTC
CARPMEGTVLSPYEQYF
>.|TRBD1|TRBV19|TRBJ2-4
TGTGCCAGTAGTATAGAGGGACAGGCCTGGGGAAACATTCAGTACTTC
CASSIEGQAWGNIQYF
>.|.|TRBV21-1|TRBJ2-1
TGTGCCAGCGGCTGGACTAGCGTTAATGAGCAGTTCTTC
CASGWTSVNEQFF
>.|TRBD1|TRBV9|TRBJ2-5
TGTGCCAGCAGCGGCGACAGGGGGACCCAGTACTTC
CASSGDRGTQYF
>.|TRBD1|TRBV7-2|TRBJ1-1
TGTGCCAGCAGCTGGGGACAGGGAAAAGGTACTGAAGCTTTCTTT
CASSWGQGKGTEAFF
>once|TRBD2|TRBV5-1|TRBJ2-7
TGCGCCAGCAGCTCCGGACTAGCTTCGTACGAGCAGTACTTC
CASSSGLASYEQYF
>.|.|TRBV20-1|TRBJ1-1
TGCAGTGCTAGATCCGACACTGAAGCTTTCTTT
CSARSDTEAFF
>.|.|TRBV28|TRBJ1-2
TGTGCCAGCACAGGGGCACGGGGTGGCTACACCTTC
CASTGARGGYTF
>once|TRBD1|TRBV2|TRBJ2-7
TGTGCCAGCATCCGACAGGGAACTAAGGACGAGCAGTACTTC
CASIRQGTKDEQYF
>.|.|TRBV5-8|TRBJ1-1
TGTGCCAGCAGCCCCCGGGGTTTGAACACTGAAGCTTTCTTT
CASSPRGLNTEAFF
>.|.|TRBV5-8|TRBJ1-2
TGTGCCAGCAGCCTCACCGGCTATGGCTACACCTTC
CASSLTGYGYTF
>.|TRBD1|TRBV6-4|TRBJ2-1
TGTGCCAGCAGTGACTTGGGGACAGGGCACAATGAGCAGTTCTTC
CASSDLGTGHNEQFF
>.|TRBD1|TRBV2|TRBJ1-5
TGTGCCAGCAGCGTCACAGGGGCCAATCAGCCCCAGCATTTT
CASSVTGANQPQHF
>.|.|TRBV28|TRBJ1-4
TGTGCCAGCAGCCGGGTGGCAACTAATGAAAAACTGTTTTTT
CASSRVATNEKLFF
>.|.|TRBV6-2/TRBV6-3|TRBJ2-2
TGTGCCAGCAGTGACCCCGCCTTCGGGGGGCGGGTAGGGGAGCTGTTTTTT
CASSDPAFGGRVGELFF
>.|.|TRBV29-1|TRBJ1-4
TGCAGCGTTGTGAGAGGATCGGGAAAACTGTTTTTT
CSVVRGSGKLFF